Below are 13 T cell receptor beta chains sequenced from a single sample in a study of blood T cell repertoires in COVID-19. Some clones are missing from TCRdb's copy, which holds only in-frame ones; the method was immunoSEQ multiplex PCR. The top ten hold around 6% of the sample, which has about 320,000 clones, about 85% seen once. Material for sequencing was PBMCs or T cells enriched from blood (not recorded which). The receptors were gathered from a young woman who had recovered from COVID-19.

This rearrangement joins TRBV6-5 to TRBJ1-1; D not certain. CDR3 length equals 13 residues. The germline V gene encodes CDR1 MNHEY and CDR2 SVGAGI. V was cut by 5 bases and J by 12 bases, with 19 bases left in between. CDR3 region: CASSLAPGRYTFF. Written as DNA, the CDR3 is TGTGCCAGCAGTCTCGCACCGGGGAGGTATACTTTCTTT.

The genes are TRBV30 and TRBJ2-5; D is perhaps TRBD1 (5 bases). Germline CDR1 is GTSNPN and CDR2 is SVGIG (reference sequence). This CDR3 has 14 amino acids. V was trimmed by 1 base and J by 1 base, leaving 10 bases between them. This chain's CDR3 is CAWSGPGSQETQYF. Here the CDR3 DNA reads TGTGCCTGGAGTGGGCCAGGGTCCCAAGAGACCCAGTACTTC.

This clone appeared a single time. The rearrangement links TRBV5-1 to TRBJ1-6; 7 nucleotides match TRBD1. The CDR3 runs to 14 residues. CDR1 is SGHRS and CDR2 is YFSETQ in the germline V gene. Unmatched junction bases numbered 4, after V lost 4 bases and J lost 6 bases. The CDR3 bases are TGCGCCAGCAGCAAGGGACAGTTTAATTCACCCCTCCACTTT. This codes for CASSKGQFNSPLHF.

The rearrangement joins TRBV5-1 to TRBJ1-1, with D tentatively TRBD1 (5 bases). Germline CDR1 SGHRS, CDR2 YFSETQ. This CDR3 contains 13 residues. Between the trimmed V and J ends, which lost 10 bases and 0 bases, there was a span of 13 bases. The CDR3: CACRQNMNTEAFF. As DNA, the CDR3 is TGCGCCTGCCGACAGAACATGAACACTGAAGCTTTCTTT.

This rearrangement joins TRBV5-1 to TRBJ2-1, with 11 bases fitting TRBD2. V trimming: 0 bases; J trimming: 4 bases; junction bases outside the gene matches: 3. Germline lookup yields CDR1 SGHRS and CDR2 YFSETQ. The CDR3 covers 16 residues. CDR3 bases: TGCGCCAGCAGCTTGGCCGCTAGCGGGGGGTACAATGAGCAGTTCTTC. Amino acid sequence: CASSLAASGGYNEQFF.

The chain recombines TRBV6-6 with TRBJ1-6, with D perhaps matching TRBD1 (5 bases). The CDR3 has 13 residues. With 6 bases removed from V and 9 bases from J, the gap between germline ends came to 12 bases. Germline V gene lookup returns CDR1 MNHNY and CDR2 SVGAGI (reference sequence). The CDR3 sequence: CASSPGGGSPLHF. Here the CDR3 DNA reads TGTGCCAGCAGCCCCGGGGGGGGTTCACCCCTCCACTTT.

This chain uses TRBV12-3 or TRBV12-4 with TRBJ1-3; D is unresolved. V lost 6 bases, J lost 4 bases, and 7 bases lay in between. The CDR3 spans 12 residues. CDR3 sequence: CASRRRGNTIYF. In DNA form, the CDR3 reads TGTGCCAGCAGACGCAGAGGAAACACCATATATTTT.

In this sample, this clone turned up a few times. V usage is TRBV5-4 and J usage is TRBJ2-3; 10 bases agree with TRBD2. Germline lookup yields CDR1 SGHNT and CDR2 YYREEE (reference sequence). With 4 bases clipped from V and 3 bases from J, the junction kept 11 bases outside the gene matches. The CDR3 runs 17 residues. Here the CDR3 DNA reads TGTGCCAGCAGCAGAGAAGTAGCGGGGGGAGGGACAGATACGCAGTATTTT. Its translation: CASSREVAGGGTDTQYF.

This chain uses TRBV7-2 with TRBJ1-2; a possible D gene is TRBD1 (6 bases). This CDR3 has 15 residues. Germline V CDR1 and CDR2: SGHTA, FQGNSA. V was trimmed by 3 bases and J by 2 bases, leaving 13 bases between them. The DNA for the CDR3 is TGTGCCAGCAGCTTTACAGGGAGTCCGAACTATGGCTACACCTTC. This codes for CASSFTGSPNYGYTF.

CDR3 bases: TGTGCCAGTAGTATTCCTTCAGGGGTCGACGGAAAACTGTTTTTT. Amino acid sequence: CASSIPSGVDGKLFF. This chain connects TRBV19 to TRBJ1-4, with D possibly being TRBD1 (6 bases). Germline V gene lookup returns CDR1 LNHDA and CDR2 SQIVND (reference sequence). CDR3 length: 15 residues. Trimming removed 3 bases at V and 10 bases at J, with 18 bases between.

This sequence joins TRBV7-2 and TRBJ1-6, with a tentative D call TRBD1 (5 bases). Germline V gene data show CDR1 as SGHTA and CDR2 as FQGNSA. V lost 1 base, J lost 0 bases, and 13 bases lay in between. The length of the CDR3 is 18 residues. The CDR3 sequence: CASSLGRASSSYNSPLHF. CDR3 nucleotides: TGTGCCAGCAGCTTAGGCAGGGCCTCTTCCTCCTATAATTCACCCCTCCACTTT.

V is TRBV7-3 and J is TRBJ2-2, with 7 positions matching TRBD1. The CDR3 contains 16 residues. J lost 5 bases, V lost 5 bases, and 11 bases had no gene match. Germline V gene lookup returns CDR1 SGHTA and CDR2 FQGTGA. CDR3 sequence reads: CASSKGIGTETGELFF. CDR3 DNA: TGTGCCAGCAGCAAAGGAATCGGGACAGAAACCGGGGAGCTGTTTTTT.

J is TRBJ2-3 and V is TRBV5-4, with TRBD2 matching over 8 bases. The CDR3 contains 16 residues. V lost 6 bases and J lost 2; bases outside the gene matches: 11. The V gene's germline CDR1 is SGHNT and CDR2 YYREEE (reference sequence). The chain's CDR3 is CASTPRGGSLTDTQYF. The CDR3 nucleotides are TGTGCCAGCACCCCCCGGGGGGGGTCCCTCACAGATACGCAGTATTTT.